Listed below are T cell receptor beta chains from one sample, sequenced in a study of shared clonotypes between healthy human individuals. The repertoire was sequenced with immunoSEQ multiplex PCR; TCRdb's copy has only in-frame clones and lacks some. The sample lists approximately 1,000,000 clones, around 77% occurring once. The sample taken for sequencing was memory CD4+ T cells from PBMCs. The source of these receptors is a man between 18 and 29 years old in good health. Some clones in this sample may be carry-over from other donors' samples. The CDR3 runs from the conserved cysteine through the conserved F or W. A D gene is named only where the DNA matches it firmly. The size of a clone is reported for some rows only, either as once, few or many, or as a class for expanded clones.

few,TRBJ1-4,17,.,TRBV15,TGTGCCACCAGCAGAGATCGGTCGGGAGGGACTAATGAAAAACTGTTTTTT,CATSRDRSGGTNEKLFF
.,TRBJ2-2,14,.,TRBV5-1,TGCGCCAGCAGGTCCAGGGTGGACACCGGGGAGCTGTTTTTT,CASRSRVDTGELFF
.,TRBJ1-5,14,.,TRBV21-1,TGTGCCAGCAGCAAATGGGGACAGGGACAGCCCCAGCATTTT,CASSKWGQGQPQHF
.,TRBJ2-3,16,TRBD1,TRBV4-1,TGCGCCAGCAGCCCTGGAGGGACAGGGGAAACAGATACGCAGTATTTT,CASSPGGTGETDTQYF
.,TRBJ2-2,16,.,TRBV9,TGTGCCAGCAGCGTACACTTGCGTTCCCTGGCCGGGGAGCTGTTTTTT,CASSVHLRSLAGELFF
.,TRBJ2-1,15,.,TRBV7-3,TGTGCCAGCAGCTTGTCCGGGACCGAGTACAATGAGCAGTTCTTC,CASSLSGTEYNEQFF
.,TRBJ2-5,16,TRBD2,TRBV6-5,TGTGCCAGCAGTTACCGGACTAGCGGGAGAGGGGAGACCCAGTACTTC,CASSYRTSGRGETQYF
.,TRBJ1-3,13,TRBD1,TRBV4-3,TGCGCCAGCGGAGGGACAGGTGGAAACACCATATATTTT,CASGGTGGNTIYF
.,TRBJ1-2,14,TRBD1,TRBV30,TGTGCCTGGAGTGTAGTTAAGGGGGCGAGGGGCTACACCTTC,CAWSVVKGARGYTF
.,TRBJ2-5,15,.,TRBV7-2,TGTGCCAGCAGCCTAGGCGGGGCAAGAGAAGAGACCCAGTACTTC,CASSLGGAREETQYF
.,TRBJ2-1,15,TRBD2,TRBV5-1,TGCGCCAGCAGCGACGGACTAGCGGATTACAATGAGCAGTTCTTC,CASSDGLADYNEQFF
.,TRBJ2-6,18,TRBD1,TRBV5-6,TGTGCCAGCAGCTTTGGTGGCAGGGGGCGGTCTGGGGCCAACGTCCTGACTTTC,CASSFGGRGRSGANVLTF
.,TRBJ1-4,14,.,TRBV7-2,TGTGCCAGCAGCTTTTGGCAGCGTAATGAAAAACTGTTTTTT,CASSFWQRNEKLFF
.,TRBJ2-5,16,TRBD2,TRBV5-1,TGCGCCAGCAGCCCCGGACTAGCGGGAATTGGGGAGACCCAGTACTTC,CASSPGLAGIGETQYF
.,TRBJ1-2,13,.,TRBV11-2,TGTGCCAGCAGCTTGTCCACCAGGGAGGGCTACACCTTC,CASSLSTREGYTF
.,TRBJ2-3,15,TRBD1,TRBV28,TGTGCCAGCAGTTATCCGGGACAGAGCACAGATACGCAGTATTTT,CASSYPGQSTDTQYF
.,TRBJ1-1,15,TRBD1,TRBV5-1,TGCGCCAGCAGCGTAGGGGGCGCGGGAAACACTGAAGCTTTCTTT,CASSVGGAGNTEAFF
.,TRBJ2-6,17,TRBD1,TRBV7-3,TGTGCCAGCAGTGAAGCCGGGACAGGGTGGAAACCCAACGTCCTGACTTTC,CASSEAGTGWKPNVLTF
.,TRBJ2-1,14,.,TRBV6-1,TGTGCCAGCAGTGGACCCTACCGAGGTGGTGAGCAGTTCTTC,CASSGPYRGGEQFF
many,TRBJ2-1,17,.,TRBV11-3,TGTGCCAGCAGCTTATCAGGGGCGATGAACTCCTACAATGAGCAGTTCTTC,CASSLSGAMNSYNEQFF
.,TRBJ1-2,14,.,TRBV11-1,TGTGCCAGCAGCTTAGGAGACGGAAGGGCTGGCTACACCTTC,CASSLGDGRAGYTF
.,TRBJ2-1,15,.,TRBV30,TGTGCCTGGAGTGTCGAACATGGAGGAGGACCTAAGGAGTTCTTC,CAWSVEHGGGPKEFF
.,TRBJ1-1,15,.,TRBV5-4,TGTGCCAGCAGCCCGGGCGGGACGGAAAACACTGAAGCTTTCTTT,CASSPGGTENTEAFF
.,TRBJ1-2,14,.,TRBV7-2,TGTGCCAGCAGTTTAGGTCGACAGAACTATGGCTACACCTTC,CASSLGRQNYGYTF
.,TRBJ1-5,17,.,TRBV5-3,TGTGCCAGAAGCTCAGCGTCAGACTTTAATAGCAATCAGCCCCAGCATTTT,CARSSASDFNSNQPQHF
.,TRBJ1-1,15,.,TRBV4-3,TGCGCCAGCAGCCAGGTTGCTAGGGGGGGGACTGAAGCTTTCTTT,CASSQVARGGTEAFF
few,TRBJ2-2,13,.,TRBV2,TGTGCCAGCAATAGGGTAGAGGGCGGGGAGCTGTTTTTT,CASNRVEGGELFF
.,TRBJ2-7,13,.,TRBV19,TGTGCCAGTAAATCACAACAGTCCTACGAGCAGTACTTC,CASKSQQSYEQYF
.,TRBJ2-7,16,TRBD1,TRBV18,TGTGCCAGCTCAGTCACGGACAGGGACCTCTCCTACGAGCAGTACTTC,CASSVTDRDLSYEQYF
.,TRBJ2-1,16,TRBD2,TRBV11-2,TGTGCCAGCAGCGCTCGACTAGCGGGAGCCGGCAATGAGCAGTTCTTC,CASSARLAGAGNEQFF
.,TRBJ2-7,13,.,TRBV6-4,TGTGCCAGCGTTGGTCACAGGAGCTACGAGCAGTACTTC,CASVGHRSYEQYF
.,TRBJ1-1,14,.,TRBV7-8,TGTGCCAGCAGTCCCCGACGGGAGAGCACTGAAGCTTTCTTT,CASSPRRESTEAFF
once,TRBJ2-3,15,TRBD1,TRBV5-6,TGTGCCAGCAGCTTGAGGGGACAGGAACCAGATACGCAGTATTTT,CASSLRGQEPDTQYF
few,TRBJ2-5,13,.,TRBV12-5,TGTGCTAGTGGCCTTGGAGGGGGCGAGACCCAGTACTTC,CASGLGGGETQYF
.,TRBJ1-2,15,.,TRBV6-5,TGTGCCAGCAGTTACGGGGCAGAAAACCCCTATGGCTACACCTTC,CASSYGAENPYGYTF
.,TRBJ2-5,14,.,TRBV6-1,TGTGCCAGTTTAGCCCTCCACCGCCAAGAGACCCAGTACTTC,CASLALHRQETQYF
.,TRBJ1-2,14,.,TRBV28,TGTGCCAGCAGCTCCACCGTCGGGGGTAATGGCTACACCTTC,CASSSTVGGNGYTF
once,TRBJ1-1,17,.,TRBV5-1,TGCGCCAGCAGCTTGAGCGGGGCAGGCTCCATGAACACTGAAGCTTTCTTT,CASSLSGAGSMNTEAFF
.,TRBJ2-2,14,.,TRBV2,TGTGCCAGCAGTGAAGTTCTGAAGACCGGGGAGCTGTTTTTT,CASSEVLKTGELFF
.,TRBJ2-1,18,TRBD2,TRBV4-1,TGCGCCAGCAGCCAAGCTGGGGTTCGGGCTAGCGGGAGGGGTGAGCAGTTCTTC,CASSQAGVRASGRGEQFF
.,TRBJ2-5,14,.,TRBV5-6,TGTGCCAGCAGCTTTTCCGGAAACCAAGAGACCCAGTACTTC,CASSFSGNQETQYF
.,TRBJ2-2,15,TRBD1,TRBV5-8,TGTGCCAGCTTTACCCGACAGGGGACTACCGGGGAGCTGTTTTTT,CASFTRQGTTGELFF
few,TRBJ2-5,14,.,TRBV7-9,TGTGCCAGCAGCCCGGGGCGGAACCAAGAGACCCAGTACTTC,CASSPGRNQETQYF
.,TRBJ2-1,15,.,TRBV5-1,TGCGCCAGCACCCCCGTGGCGGCGGGTGGGAATGAGCAGTTCTTC,CASTPVAAGGNEQFF
few,TRBJ1-1,14,.,TRBV28,TGTGCCAGCAGTTTTCCCCGGGGGGGCACTGAAGCTTTCTTT,CASSFPRGGTEAFF
many,TRBJ1-5,13,.,TRBV15,TGTGCCACCAGCAGGGATTTCAATCAGCCCCAGCATTTT,CATSRDFNQPQHF
once,TRBJ1-2,14,.,TRBV5-1,TGCGCCAGCAGCGTGGGCCAGGGACACTATGGCTACACCTTC,CASSVGQGHYGYTF
.,TRBJ1-2,13,.,TRBV28,TGTGCCAGCAGTCCGGTGAGGGGGGATGGCTACACCTTC,CASSPVRGDGYTF
.,TRBJ2-7,15,.,TRBV5-4,TGTGCCAGCAGCTTGGACCAGGGAAGGACCTACGAGCAGTACTTC,CASSLDQGRTYEQYF
.,TRBJ2-7,17,.,TRBV7-2,TGTGCCAGCAGCTTCCTCGGGGCGGGAACACTAACCTACGAGCAGTACTTC,CASSFLGAGTLTYEQYF
few,TRBJ2-3,14,TRBD2,TRBV5-1,TGCGCCAGCAGGCCCGGGACTATTTCAGATACGCAGTATTTT,CASRPGTISDTQYF
.,TRBJ1-2,16,TRBD1,TRBV5-5,TGTGCCAGCAGCTTAATCAGAGGGGGCTTAGACTATGGCTACACCTTC,CASSLIRGGLDYGYTF
.,TRBJ2-6,16,.,TRBV4-1,TGCGCCAGCAGCCAAGATGGGCAGGGGGGGGCCAACGTCCTGACTTTC,CASSQDGQGGANVLTF